This T cell receptor beta chain was observed in a study of T cells expressing NK-cell markers. Across the study: One of eight sequenced donors was HCMV-seronegative; the other seven were seropositive.

Points on this clonotype: No antigen is known for it.

Study-wide findings and caveats: Four donors showed these clonotypes also leading the CD3+CD56-NKG2C+ fraction.

Using the 5' RACE reads, TCRdb records one entry per CDR3 protein without DNA. This table lists 500,000 or so distinct CDR3 sequences. The CDR3 covers 14 residues. From germline, CDR1 is ENHRY and CDR2 SYGVKD. Sequencing was carried out using blood T cells: a sorted CD56 or NKG2C T cell subset, CD4+ or CD8+ T cells, or bulk PBMC T cells (not recorded which). The chain carries TRBV10-3 and TRBJ2-7; without DNA, the TCRdb call of TRBD2 cannot be checked. The TCR originated in a man aged 18 to 29 in good health. The CDR3 sequence: CAIRRSGLNYEQYF.